This T cell receptor (beta chain) was sequenced during a study of T cell changes during pregnancy in multiple sclerosis. Using immunoSEQ multiplex PCR, the repertoire was profiled, and TCRdb retains in-frame clones only, with some absent. The sample has around 85,000 clones; about 90% are singletons. Only one count was recorded for this clone. The CDR3 consists of 20 residues. Looked up from germline, CDR1 is MDHEN and CDR2 is SYDVKM. After removal of 3 bases from V and 1 base from J, the junction contained 16 bases not matched to a gene. The TCR sequence derives from a female donor in good health, serving as a control in a pregnancy study. Some clones in this sample may be carry-over from other donors' samples. The gene calls are TRBV28 and TRBJ2-7; 12 bases map to TRBD2. The sample was PBMCs, taken in the first trimester of pregnancy. In nucleotides, the CDR3 is TGTGCCAGCAGTTTTCCCGCCGGACTAGCGGGAAGGGGAGGGTCCTACGAGCAGTACTTC. Translation gives CASSFPAGLAGRGGSYEQYF.